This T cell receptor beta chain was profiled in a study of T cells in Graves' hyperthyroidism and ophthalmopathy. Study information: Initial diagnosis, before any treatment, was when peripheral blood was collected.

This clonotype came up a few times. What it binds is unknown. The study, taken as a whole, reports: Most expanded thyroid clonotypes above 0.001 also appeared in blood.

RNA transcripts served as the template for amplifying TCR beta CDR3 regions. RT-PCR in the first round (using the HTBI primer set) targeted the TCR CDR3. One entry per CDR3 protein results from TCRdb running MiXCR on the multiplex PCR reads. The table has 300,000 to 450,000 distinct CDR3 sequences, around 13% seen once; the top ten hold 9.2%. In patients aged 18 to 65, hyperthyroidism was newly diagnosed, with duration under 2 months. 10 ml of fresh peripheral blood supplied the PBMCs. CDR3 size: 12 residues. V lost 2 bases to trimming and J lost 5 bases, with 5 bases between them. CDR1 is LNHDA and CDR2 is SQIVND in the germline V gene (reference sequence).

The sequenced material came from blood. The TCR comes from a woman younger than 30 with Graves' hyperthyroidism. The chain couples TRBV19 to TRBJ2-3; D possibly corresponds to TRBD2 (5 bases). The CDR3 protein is CASSIRGDTQYF. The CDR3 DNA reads TGTGCCAGTAGTATACGGGGAGATACGCAGTATTTT.